This TCR beta chain was retrieved from a study of beta chain features in type 1 diabetes. Study-wide findings and caveats: Over-representation of high TCR-expressing cells was a possible consequence of cDNA sequencing. Patients with type 1 diabetes carried fewer insertions and had more deletions at their VDJ junctions. Patients showed naive, central memory and Treg TCRB repertoires that appeared more similar than those of healthy donors.

As concerns this clone: The antigen is undetermined.

The CDR3 totals 14 residues. Germline V gene data show CDR1 as SGDLS and CDR2 as YYNGEE. Trimming cost V 0 bases and J 5 bases; bases outside gene matches: 2. As every portion of the isolated RNA was reverse transcribed, the sequencing read expressed TCRB transcripts. The read count averaged approximately 4 million across naive, central memory and regulatory T cell samples. TCRdb's table, derived via immunoSEQ multiplex PCR, lists solely in-frame clones and lacks some. The repertoire holds about 220,000 clones, with about 11% as singletons. This TCR came from a man between 18 and 35 years old in good health. V is TRBV9 and J is TRBJ1-5, with 7 bases lining up with TRBD1. Material for sequencing was central memory CD4+ T cells from blood. The CDR3 spells CASSVDRGDQPQHF. CDR3 bases: TGTGCCAGCAGCGTAGACAGGGGAGATCAGCCCCAGCATTTT.